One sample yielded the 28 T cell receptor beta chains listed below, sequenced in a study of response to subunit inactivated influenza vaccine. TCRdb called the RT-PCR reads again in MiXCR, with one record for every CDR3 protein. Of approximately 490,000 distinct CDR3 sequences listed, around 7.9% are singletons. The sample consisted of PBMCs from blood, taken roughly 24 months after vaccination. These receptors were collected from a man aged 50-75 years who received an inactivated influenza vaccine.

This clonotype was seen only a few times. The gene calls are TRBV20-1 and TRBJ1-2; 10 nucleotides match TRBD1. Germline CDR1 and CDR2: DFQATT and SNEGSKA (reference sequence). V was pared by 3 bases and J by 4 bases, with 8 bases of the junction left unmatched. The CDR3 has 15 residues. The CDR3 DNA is TGCAGTGCTAGCCCCCTCGGACAGGGGGGCTATGGCTACACCTTC. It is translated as CSASPLGQGGYGYTF.

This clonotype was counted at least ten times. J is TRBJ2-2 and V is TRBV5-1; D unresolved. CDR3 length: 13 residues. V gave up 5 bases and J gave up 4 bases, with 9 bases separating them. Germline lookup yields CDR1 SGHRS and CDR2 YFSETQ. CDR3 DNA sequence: TGCGCCAGCAGAACGTCGAGCACCGGGGAGCTGTTTTTT. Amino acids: CASRTSSTGELFF. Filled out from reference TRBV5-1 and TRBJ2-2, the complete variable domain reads KAGVTQTPRYLIKTRGQQVTLSCSPISGHRSVSWYQQTPGQGLQFLFEYFSETQRNKGNFPGRFSGRQFSNSRSEMNVSTLELGDSALYLCASRTSSTGELFFGEGSRLTVL.

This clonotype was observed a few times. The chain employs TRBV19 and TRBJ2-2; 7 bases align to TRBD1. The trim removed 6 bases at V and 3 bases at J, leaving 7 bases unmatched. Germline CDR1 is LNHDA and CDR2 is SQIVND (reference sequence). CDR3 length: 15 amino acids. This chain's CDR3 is CASRPGQRHTGELFF. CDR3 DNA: TGTGCCAGTAGACCGGGACAGAGACACACCGGGGAGCTGTTTTTT.

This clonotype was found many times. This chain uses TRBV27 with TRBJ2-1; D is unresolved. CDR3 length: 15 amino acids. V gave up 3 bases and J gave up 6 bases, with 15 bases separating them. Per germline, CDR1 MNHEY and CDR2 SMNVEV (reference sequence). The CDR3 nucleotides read TGTGCCAGCAGTTTCCCAGGCCTATCCGGCAATGAGCAGTTCTTC. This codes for CASSFPGLSGNEQFF.

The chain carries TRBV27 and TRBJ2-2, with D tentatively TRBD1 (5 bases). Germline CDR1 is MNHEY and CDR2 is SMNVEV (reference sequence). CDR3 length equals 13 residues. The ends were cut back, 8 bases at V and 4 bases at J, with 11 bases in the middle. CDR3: CASGQGLTGELFF. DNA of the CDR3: TGTGCCAGCGGTCAGGGTCTCACCGGGGAGCTGTTTTTT.

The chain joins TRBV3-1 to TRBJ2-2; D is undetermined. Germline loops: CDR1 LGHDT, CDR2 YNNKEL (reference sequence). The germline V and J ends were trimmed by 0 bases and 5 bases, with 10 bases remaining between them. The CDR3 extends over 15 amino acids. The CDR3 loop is CASSQDRKRTGELFF. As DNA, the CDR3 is TGTGCCAGCAGCCAAGACAGGAAGAGAACCGGGGAGCTGTTTTTT.

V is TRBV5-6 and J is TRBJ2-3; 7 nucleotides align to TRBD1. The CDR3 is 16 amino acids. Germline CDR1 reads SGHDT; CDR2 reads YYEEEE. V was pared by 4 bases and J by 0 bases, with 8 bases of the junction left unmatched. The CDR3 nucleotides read TGTGCCAGCAGCCCCGAGCCAGGGGGAAGCACAGATACGCAGTATTTT. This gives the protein CASSPEPGGSTDTQYF.

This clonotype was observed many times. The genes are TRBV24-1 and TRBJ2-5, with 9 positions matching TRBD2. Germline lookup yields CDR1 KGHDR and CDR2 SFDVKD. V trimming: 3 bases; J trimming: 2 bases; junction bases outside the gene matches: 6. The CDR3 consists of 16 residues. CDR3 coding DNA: TGTGCCACCAGTGATATCCAGCTAGCGGGGCAAGAGACCCAGTACTTC. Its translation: CATSDIQLAGQETQYF.

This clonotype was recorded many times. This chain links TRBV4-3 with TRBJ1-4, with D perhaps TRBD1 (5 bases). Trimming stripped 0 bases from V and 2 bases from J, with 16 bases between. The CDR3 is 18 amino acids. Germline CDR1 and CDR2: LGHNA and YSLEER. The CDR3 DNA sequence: TGCGCCAGCAGCCAAGATCCGAGGGATGGGGCGACTAATGAAAAACTGTTTTTT. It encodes CASSQDPRDGATNEKLFF.

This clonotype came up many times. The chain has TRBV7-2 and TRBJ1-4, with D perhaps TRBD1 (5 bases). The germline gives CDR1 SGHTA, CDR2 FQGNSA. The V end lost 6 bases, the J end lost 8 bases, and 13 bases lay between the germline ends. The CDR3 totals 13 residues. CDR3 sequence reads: CASSIGGGEKLFF. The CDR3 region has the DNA TGTGCCAGCAGTATCGGGGGAGGGGAAAAACTGTTTTTT.

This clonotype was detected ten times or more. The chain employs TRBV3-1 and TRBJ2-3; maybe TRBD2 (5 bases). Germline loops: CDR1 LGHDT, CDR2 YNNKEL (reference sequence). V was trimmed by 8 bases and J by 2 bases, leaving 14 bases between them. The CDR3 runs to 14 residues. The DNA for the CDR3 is TGTGCCAGCGCGGCGGGTAGCGTCACAGATACGCAGTATTTT. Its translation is CASAAGSVTDTQYF.

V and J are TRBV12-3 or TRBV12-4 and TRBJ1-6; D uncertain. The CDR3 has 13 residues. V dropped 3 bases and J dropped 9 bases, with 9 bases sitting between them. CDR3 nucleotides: TGTGCCAGCAGTTTTCAGAGAGGTTCACCCCTCCACTTT. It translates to CASSFQRGSPLHF.

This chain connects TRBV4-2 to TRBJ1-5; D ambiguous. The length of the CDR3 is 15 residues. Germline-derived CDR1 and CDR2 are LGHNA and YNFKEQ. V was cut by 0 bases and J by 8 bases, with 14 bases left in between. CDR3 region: CASSQDVEGFEPQHF. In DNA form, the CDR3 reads TGTGCCAGCAGCCAAGATGTCGAGGGTTTCGAGCCCCAGCATTTT.

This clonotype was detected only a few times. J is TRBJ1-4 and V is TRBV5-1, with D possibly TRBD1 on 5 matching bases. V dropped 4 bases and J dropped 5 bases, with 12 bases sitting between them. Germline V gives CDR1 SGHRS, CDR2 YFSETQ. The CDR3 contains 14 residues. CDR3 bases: TGCGCCAGCAGCACTTCCGGGGGAAATGAAAAACTGTTTTTT. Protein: CASSTSGGNEKLFF.

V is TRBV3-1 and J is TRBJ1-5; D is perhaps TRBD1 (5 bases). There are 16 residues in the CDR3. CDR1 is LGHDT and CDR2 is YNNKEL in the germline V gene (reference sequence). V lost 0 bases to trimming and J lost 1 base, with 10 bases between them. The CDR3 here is CASSQDLGTSNQPQHF. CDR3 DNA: TGTGCCAGCAGCCAAGACTTGGGGACGAGCAATCAGCCCCAGCATTTT.

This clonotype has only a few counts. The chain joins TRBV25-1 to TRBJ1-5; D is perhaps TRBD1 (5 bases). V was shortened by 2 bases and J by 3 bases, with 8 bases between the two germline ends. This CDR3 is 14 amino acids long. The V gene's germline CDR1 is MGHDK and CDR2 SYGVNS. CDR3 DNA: TGTGCCAGCAGTGAAACAGGATTCAATCAGCCCCAGCATTTT. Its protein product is CASSETGFNQPQHF. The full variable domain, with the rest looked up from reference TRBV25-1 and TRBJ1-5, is EADIYQTPRYLVIGTGKKITLECSQTMGHDKMYWYQQDPGMELHLIHYSYGVNSTEKGDLSSESTVSRIRTEHFPLTLESARPSHTSQYLCASSETGFNQPQHFGDGTRLSIL.

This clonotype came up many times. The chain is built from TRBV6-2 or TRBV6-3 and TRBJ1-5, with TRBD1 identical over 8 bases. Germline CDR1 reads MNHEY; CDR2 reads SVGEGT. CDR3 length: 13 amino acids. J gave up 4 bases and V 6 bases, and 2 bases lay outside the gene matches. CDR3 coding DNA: TGTGCCAGCAGGGACAGGGCGAATCAGCCCCAGCATTTT. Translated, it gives CASRDRANQPQHF.

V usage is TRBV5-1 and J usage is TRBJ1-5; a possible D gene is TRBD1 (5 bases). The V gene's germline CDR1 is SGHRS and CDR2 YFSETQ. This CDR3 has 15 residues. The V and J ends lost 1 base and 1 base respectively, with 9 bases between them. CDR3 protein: CASSLQGKSNQPQHF. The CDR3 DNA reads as TGCGCCAGCAGCTTGCAGGGTAAGAGCAATCAGCCCCAGCATTTT.

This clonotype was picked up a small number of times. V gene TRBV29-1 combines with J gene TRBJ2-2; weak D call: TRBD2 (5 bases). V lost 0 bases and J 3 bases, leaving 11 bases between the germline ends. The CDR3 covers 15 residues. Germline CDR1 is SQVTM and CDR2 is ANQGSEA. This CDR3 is CSVEDRRTYTGELFF. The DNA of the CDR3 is TGCAGCGTTGAAGATCGCAGGACTTACACCGGGGAGCTGTTTTTT.

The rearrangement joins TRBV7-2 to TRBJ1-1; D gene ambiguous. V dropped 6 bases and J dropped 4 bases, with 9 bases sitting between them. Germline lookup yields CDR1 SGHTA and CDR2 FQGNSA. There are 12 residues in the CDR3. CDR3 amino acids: CASRLDITEAFF. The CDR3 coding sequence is TGTGCCAGCAGACTCGACATCACTGAAGCTTTCTTT. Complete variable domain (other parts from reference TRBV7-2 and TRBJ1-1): GAGVSQSPSNKVTEKGKDVELRCDPISGHTALYWYRQSLGQGLEFLIYFQGNSAPDKSGLPSDRFSAERTGGSVSTLTIQRTQQEDSAVYLCASRLDITEAFFGQGTRLTVV.

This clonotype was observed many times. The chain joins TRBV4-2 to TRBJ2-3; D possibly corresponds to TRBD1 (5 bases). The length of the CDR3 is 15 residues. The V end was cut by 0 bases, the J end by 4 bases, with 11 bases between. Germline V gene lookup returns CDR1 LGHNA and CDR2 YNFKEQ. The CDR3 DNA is TGTGCCAGCAGCCAAGATTGGCAGGGCCCAGATACGCAGTATTTT. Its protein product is CASSQDWQGPDTQYF.

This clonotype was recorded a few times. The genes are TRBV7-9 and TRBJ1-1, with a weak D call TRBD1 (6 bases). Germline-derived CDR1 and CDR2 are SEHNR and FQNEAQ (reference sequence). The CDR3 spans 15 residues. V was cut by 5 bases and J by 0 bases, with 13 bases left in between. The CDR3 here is CASSPDRTMNTEAFF. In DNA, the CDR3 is TGTGCCAGCAGCCCGGACAGAACCATGAACACTGAAGCTTTCTTT.

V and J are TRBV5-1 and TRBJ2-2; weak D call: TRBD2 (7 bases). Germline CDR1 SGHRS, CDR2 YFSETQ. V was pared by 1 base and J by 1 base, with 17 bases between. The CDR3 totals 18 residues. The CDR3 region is CASSLHPRGLVNTGELFF. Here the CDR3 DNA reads TGCGCCAGCAGCTTGCACCCGCGGGGGCTAGTGAACACCGGGGAGCTGTTTTTT. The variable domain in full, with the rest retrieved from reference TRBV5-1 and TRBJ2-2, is KAGVTQTPRYLIKTRGQQVTLSCSPISGHRSVSWYQQTPGQGLQFLFEYFSETQRNKGNFPGRFSGRQFSNSRSEMNVSTLELGDSALYLCASSLHPRGLVNTGELFFGEGSRLTVL.

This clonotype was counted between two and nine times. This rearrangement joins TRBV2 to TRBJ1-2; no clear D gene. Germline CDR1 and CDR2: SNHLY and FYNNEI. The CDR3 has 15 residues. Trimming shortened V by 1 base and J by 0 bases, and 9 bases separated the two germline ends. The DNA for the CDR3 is TGTGCCAGCAGTGAAGTTCCAGCCACTAACTATGGCTACACCTTC. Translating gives CASSEVPATNYGYTF. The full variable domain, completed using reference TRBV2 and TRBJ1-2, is EPEVTQTPSHQVTQMGQEVILRCVPISNHLYFYWYRQILGQKVEFLVSFYNNEISEKSEIFDDQFSVERPDGSNFTLKIRSTKLEDSAMYFCASSEVPATNYGYTFGSGTRLTVV.

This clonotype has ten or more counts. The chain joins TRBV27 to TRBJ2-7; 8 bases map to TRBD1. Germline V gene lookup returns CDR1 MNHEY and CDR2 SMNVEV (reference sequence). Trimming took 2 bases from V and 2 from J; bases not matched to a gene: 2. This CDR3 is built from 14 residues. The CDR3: CASSLQGATYEQYF. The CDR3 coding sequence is TGTGCCAGCAGTTTACAGGGGGCTACCTACGAGCAGTACTTC.

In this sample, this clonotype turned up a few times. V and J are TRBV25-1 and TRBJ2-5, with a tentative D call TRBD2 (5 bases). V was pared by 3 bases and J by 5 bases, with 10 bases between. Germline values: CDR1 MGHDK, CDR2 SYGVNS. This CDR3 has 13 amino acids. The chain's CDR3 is CASSDLGGETQYF. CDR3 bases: TGTGCCAGCAGTGACCTGGGCGGGGAGACCCAGTACTTC.

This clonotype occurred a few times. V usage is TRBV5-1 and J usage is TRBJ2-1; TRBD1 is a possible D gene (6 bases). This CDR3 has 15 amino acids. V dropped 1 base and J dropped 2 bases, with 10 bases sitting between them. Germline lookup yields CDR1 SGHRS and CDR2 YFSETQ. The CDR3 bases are TGCGCCAGCAGCTTGCAGGGGTCGGCCTACAATGAGCAGTTCTTC. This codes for CASSLQGSAYNEQFF.

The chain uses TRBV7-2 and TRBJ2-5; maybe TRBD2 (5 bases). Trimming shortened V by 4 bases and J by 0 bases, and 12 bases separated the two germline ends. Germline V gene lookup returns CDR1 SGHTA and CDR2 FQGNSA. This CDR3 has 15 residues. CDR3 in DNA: TGTGCCAGCAGCTCGGACTCCTGGTACCAAGAGACCCAGTACTTC. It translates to CASSSDSWYQETQYF.